This is a list of T cell receptor beta chains from one sample in a study of blood T cell repertoires in COVID-19. The repertoire was sequenced with immunoSEQ multiplex PCR; TCRdb's copy has only in-frame clones and lacks some. The data hold about 400,000 clones, with 80% to 90% observed a single time. Sample: peripheral blood. Source of these receptors: a woman aged 25 to 39 with acute or convalescent COVID-19. Both conserved end residues are part of each CDR3. The order of the fields is V gene, clone size, D gene, J gene, CDR3 DNA, CDR3 protein. The D gene is left open where the match is weak. The size field is filled for only some rows; it gives once, few, many or a size class.

v_call: TRBV5-4
clone_size: NA
d_call: TRBD2
j_call: TRBJ2-2
cdr3_nt: TGTGCCAGCAGCTGGGACTATCTTACCGGGGAGCTGTTTTTT
cdr3_aa: CASSWDYLTGELFF

v_call: TRBV2
clone_size: NA
d_call: NA
j_call: TRBJ2-3
cdr3_nt: TGTGCCAGCGACAGTCCCAGCGCTTTGTATACGCAGTATTTT
cdr3_aa: CASDSPSALYTQYF

v_call: TRBV5-6
clone_size: NA
d_call: TRBD2
j_call: TRBJ2-3
cdr3_nt: TGTGCCAGCAGCTCCCTCTTCTTGTCGGGGGGGCAAGATACGCAGTATTTT
cdr3_aa: CASSSLFLSGGQDTQYF

v_call: TRBV30
clone_size: NA
d_call: NA
j_call: TRBJ1-1
cdr3_nt: TGTGCCTGGAGTCGACAGAACACTGAAGCTTTCTTT
cdr3_aa: CAWSRQNTEAFF

v_call: TRBV2
clone_size: NA
d_call: TRBD1
j_call: TRBJ1-5
cdr3_nt: TGTGCCAGCAGTGACAGACAGGGAAATCAGCCCCAGCATTTT
cdr3_aa: CASSDRQGNQPQHF

v_call: TRBV29-1
clone_size: few
d_call: TRBD2
j_call: TRBJ2-3
cdr3_nt: TGCAGCGTTCCCGGGGGGGCAGAAACAGATACGCAGTATTTT
cdr3_aa: CSVPGGAETDTQYF

v_call: TRBV28
clone_size: NA
d_call: TRBD2
j_call: TRBJ2-7
cdr3_nt: TGTGCCAGCAGTTTAGCGGGGGGGCGAATCCACGAGCAGTACTTC
cdr3_aa: CASSLAGGRIHEQYF

v_call: TRBV9
clone_size: NA
d_call: NA
j_call: TRBJ2-7
cdr3_nt: TGTGCCAGCAGCGGGGACATAAGTTACGAGCAGTACTTC
cdr3_aa: CASSGDISYEQYF

v_call: TRBV27
clone_size: NA
d_call: NA
j_call: TRBJ2-7
cdr3_nt: TGTGCCAGCAGTCCCGGGGGGACACTCTACGAGCAGTACTTC
cdr3_aa: CASSPGGTLYEQYF

v_call: TRBV9
clone_size: NA
d_call: TRBD2
j_call: TRBJ2-7
cdr3_nt: TGTGCCAGCAGCGTAGTGGCGGGGGAGTCCTACGAGCAGTACTTC
cdr3_aa: CASSVVAGESYEQYF